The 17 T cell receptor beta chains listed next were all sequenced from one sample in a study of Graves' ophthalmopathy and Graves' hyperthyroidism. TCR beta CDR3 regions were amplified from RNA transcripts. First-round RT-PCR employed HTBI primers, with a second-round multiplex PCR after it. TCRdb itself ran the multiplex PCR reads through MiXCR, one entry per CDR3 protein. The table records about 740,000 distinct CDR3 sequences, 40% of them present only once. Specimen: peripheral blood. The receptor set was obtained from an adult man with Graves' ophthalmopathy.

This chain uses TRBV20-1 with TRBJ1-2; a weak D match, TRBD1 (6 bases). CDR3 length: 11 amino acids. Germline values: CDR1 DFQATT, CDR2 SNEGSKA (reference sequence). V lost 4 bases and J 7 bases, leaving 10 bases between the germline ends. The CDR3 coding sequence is TGCAGTGCTAAAGCACAGGGTGGCTACACCTTC. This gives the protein CSAKAQGGYTF.

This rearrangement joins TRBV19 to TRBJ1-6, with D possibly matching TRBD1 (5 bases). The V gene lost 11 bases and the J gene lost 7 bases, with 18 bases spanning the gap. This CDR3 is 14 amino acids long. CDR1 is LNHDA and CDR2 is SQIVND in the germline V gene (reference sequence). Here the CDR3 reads CAWSRGRENSPLHF. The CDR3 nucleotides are TGTGCCTGGAGTAGGGGTCGCGAAAATTCACCCCTCCACTTT.

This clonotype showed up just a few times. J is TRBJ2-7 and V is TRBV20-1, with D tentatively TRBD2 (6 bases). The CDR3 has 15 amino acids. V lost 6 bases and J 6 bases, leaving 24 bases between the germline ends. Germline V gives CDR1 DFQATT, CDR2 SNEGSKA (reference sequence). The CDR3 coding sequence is TGCAGTGCCCCCCCCATTGGCGGGACGGTCCCCGAGCAGTACTTC. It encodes CSAPPIGGTVPEQYF.

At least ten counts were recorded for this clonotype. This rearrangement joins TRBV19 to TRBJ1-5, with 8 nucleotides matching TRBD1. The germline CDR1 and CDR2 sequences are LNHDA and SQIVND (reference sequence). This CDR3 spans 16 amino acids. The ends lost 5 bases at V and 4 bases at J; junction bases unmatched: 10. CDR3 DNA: TGTGCCAGTAGTTCCGTCGGACAGGGTGGTAATCAGCCCCAGCATTTT. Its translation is CASSSVGQGGNQPQHF.

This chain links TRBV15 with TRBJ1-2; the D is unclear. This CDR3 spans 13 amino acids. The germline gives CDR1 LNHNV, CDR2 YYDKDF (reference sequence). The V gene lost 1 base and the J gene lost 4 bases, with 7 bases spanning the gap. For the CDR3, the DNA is TGTGCCACCAGCAGAGGGACCTTCTATGGCTACACCTTC. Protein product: CATSRGTFYGYTF.

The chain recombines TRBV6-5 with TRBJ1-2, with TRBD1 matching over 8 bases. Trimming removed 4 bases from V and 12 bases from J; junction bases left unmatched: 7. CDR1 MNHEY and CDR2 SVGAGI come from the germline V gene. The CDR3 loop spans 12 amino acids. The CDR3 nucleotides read TGTGCCAGCAGTTCATTAGGACAGGGACACACCTTC. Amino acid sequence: CASSSLGQGHTF.

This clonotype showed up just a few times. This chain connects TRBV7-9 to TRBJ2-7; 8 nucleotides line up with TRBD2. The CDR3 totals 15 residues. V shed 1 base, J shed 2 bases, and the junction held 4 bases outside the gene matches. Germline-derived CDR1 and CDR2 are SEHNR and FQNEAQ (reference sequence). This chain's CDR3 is CASSLEASGPYEQYF. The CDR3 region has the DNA TGTGCCAGCAGCTTAGAGGCTAGCGGGCCCTACGAGCAGTACTTC.

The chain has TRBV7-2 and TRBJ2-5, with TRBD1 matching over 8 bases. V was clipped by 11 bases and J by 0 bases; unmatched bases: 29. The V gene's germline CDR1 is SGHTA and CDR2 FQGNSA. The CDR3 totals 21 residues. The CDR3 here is CAVRGRLGQGRDSGNQETQYF. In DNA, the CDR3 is TGTGCCGTCCGGGGCCGCCTCGGACAGGGCAGGGATTCTGGGAACCAAGAGACCCAGTACTTC.

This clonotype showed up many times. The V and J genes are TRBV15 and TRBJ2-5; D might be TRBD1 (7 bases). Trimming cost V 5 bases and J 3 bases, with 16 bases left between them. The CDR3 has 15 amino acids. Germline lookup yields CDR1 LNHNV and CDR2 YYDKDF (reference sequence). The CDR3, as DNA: TGTGCCACCAGCGGGGGGTCGACAGGGAAAGAGACCCAGTACTTC. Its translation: CATSGGSTGKETQYF.

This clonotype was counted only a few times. The CDR3 sequence: CASSWGQGNYEQYF. Written as DNA, the CDR3 is TGTGCCAGCAGCTGGGGACAGGGGAATTACGAGCAGTACTTC. V and J are TRBV7-9 and TRBJ2-7, with TRBD1 matching over 10 bases. The CDR3 contains 14 residues. J was trimmed by 4 bases and V by 4 bases; bases with no gene match: 4. The germline gives CDR1 SEHNR, CDR2 FQNEAQ (reference sequence).

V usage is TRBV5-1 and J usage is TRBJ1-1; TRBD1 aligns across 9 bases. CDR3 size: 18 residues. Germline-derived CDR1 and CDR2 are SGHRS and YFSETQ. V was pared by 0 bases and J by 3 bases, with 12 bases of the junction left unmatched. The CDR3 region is CASSLARGTGRADTEAFF. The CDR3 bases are TGCGCCAGCAGCTTGGCCCGCGGGACAGGGAGGGCGGACACTGAAGCTTTCTTT.

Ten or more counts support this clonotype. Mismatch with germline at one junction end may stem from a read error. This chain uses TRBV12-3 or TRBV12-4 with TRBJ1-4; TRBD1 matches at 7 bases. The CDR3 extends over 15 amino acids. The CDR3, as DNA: TGTGCCAGCAGCTTAGGGACAGTCCCTGCGAAAAAACTGTTTTTT. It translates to CASSLGTVPAKKLFF.

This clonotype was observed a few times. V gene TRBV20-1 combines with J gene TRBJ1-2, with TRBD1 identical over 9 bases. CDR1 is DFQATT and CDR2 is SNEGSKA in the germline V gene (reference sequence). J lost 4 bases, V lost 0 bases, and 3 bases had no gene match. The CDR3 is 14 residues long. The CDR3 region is CSAREWDRVYGYTF. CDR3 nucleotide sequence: TGCAGTGCTAGAGAGTGGGACAGGGTCTATGGCTACACCTTC.

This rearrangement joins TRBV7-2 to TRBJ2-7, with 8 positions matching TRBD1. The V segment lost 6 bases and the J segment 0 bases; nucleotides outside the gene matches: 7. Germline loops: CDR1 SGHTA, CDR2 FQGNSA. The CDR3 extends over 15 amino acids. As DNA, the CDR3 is TGTGCCAGCAGGCCACAGGGGGTAAGCTCCTACGAGCAGTACTTC. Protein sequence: CASRPQGVSSYEQYF.

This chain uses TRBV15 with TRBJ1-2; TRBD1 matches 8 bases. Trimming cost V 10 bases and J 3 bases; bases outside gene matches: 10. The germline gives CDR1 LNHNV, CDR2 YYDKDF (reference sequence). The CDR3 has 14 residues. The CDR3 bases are TGTGCCAGCAGTTACTCAGGGGGCTACTATGGCTACACCTTC. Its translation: CASSYSGGYYGYTF.

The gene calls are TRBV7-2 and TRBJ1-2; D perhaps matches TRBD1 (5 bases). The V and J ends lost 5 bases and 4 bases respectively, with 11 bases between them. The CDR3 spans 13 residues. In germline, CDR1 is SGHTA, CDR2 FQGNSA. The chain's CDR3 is CASSQGVTYGYTF. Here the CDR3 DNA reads TGTGCCAGCAGCCAAGGGGTAACCTATGGCTACACCTTC.

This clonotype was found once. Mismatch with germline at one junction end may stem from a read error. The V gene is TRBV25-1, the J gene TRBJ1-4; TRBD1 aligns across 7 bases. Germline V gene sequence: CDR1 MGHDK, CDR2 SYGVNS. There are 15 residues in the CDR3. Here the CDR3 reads CASSGLGGGNEKLFF. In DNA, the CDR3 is TGTGCCAGCAGTGGGTTAGGGGGCGGTAATGAAAAGCTGTTTTTT.